This TCR beta chain came from a study of shared clonotypes between healthy human individuals. Trimming removed 1 base at V and 3 bases at J, with 10 bases between. Germline CDR1 SGHRS, CDR2 YFSETQ. The CDR3 covers 14 residues. General study findings and limits: Estimated clonotype richness was generally higher in naive than memory subsets.

To make CD8 memory, CD45RO+ cells were put together with CCR7-negative CD45RA+ TemRA cells. As concerns this clone: Its antigen is not identified.

Profiling relied on immunoSEQ multiplex PCR, and the TCRdb table lists in-frame clones only, not all of them. The profile shows 550,000 to 800,000 clones, 80% to 95% of them singletons. The clonotype comes from a man younger than 35 in good health. Some clones in this sample may be carry-over from other donors' samples. This chain links TRBV5-1 with TRBJ1-2; D gene unclear. Sequenced input: memory CD8+ T cells from PBMCs. Stated subset: CD45RO+ cells pooled with CCR7-negative TemRA cells. Here the CDR3 reads CASSLNTAYYGYTF. CDR3 bases: TGCGCCAGCAGCTTGAACACCGCCTACTATGGCTACACCTTC.